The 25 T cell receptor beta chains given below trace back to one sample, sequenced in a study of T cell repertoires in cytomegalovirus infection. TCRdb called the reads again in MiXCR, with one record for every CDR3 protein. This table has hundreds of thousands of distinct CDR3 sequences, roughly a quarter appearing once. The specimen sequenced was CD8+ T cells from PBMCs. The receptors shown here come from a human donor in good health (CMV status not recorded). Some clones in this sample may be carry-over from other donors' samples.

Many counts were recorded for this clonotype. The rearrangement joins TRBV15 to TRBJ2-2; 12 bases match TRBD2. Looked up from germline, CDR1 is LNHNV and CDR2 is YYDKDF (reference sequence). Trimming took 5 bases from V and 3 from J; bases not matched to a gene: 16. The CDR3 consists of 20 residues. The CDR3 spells CATSPTSGGPNRRDTGELFF. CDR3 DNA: TGTGCCACCAGCCCTACTAGCGGGGGGCCTAATCGGCGGGACACCGGGGAGCTGTTTTTT.

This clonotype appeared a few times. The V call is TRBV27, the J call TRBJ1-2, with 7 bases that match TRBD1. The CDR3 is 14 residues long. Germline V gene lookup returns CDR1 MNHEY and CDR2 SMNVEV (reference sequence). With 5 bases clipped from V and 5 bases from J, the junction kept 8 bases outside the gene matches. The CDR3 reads CASSPQGVQYGYTF. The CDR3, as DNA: TGTGCCAGCAGTCCCCAGGGGGTACAGTATGGCTACACCTTC.

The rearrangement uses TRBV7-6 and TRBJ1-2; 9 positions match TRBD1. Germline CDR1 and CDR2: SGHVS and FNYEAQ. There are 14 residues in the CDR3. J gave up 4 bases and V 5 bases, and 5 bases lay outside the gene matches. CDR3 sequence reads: CASSPPGQGYGYTF. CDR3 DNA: TGTGCCAGCAGCCCTCCGGGACAGGGCTATGGCTACACCTTC.

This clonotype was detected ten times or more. The CDR3 DNA sequence: TGTGCCAGCAGCGGAGCGGGGGCCTCCTACAATGAGCAGTTCTTC. It is translated as CASSGAGASYNEQFF. The rearrangement joins TRBV7-6 to TRBJ2-1; TRBD2 matches 8 bases. Germline trimming cut 5 bases from V and 0 bases from J; bases unmatched to any gene: 3. The germline V gene encodes CDR1 SGHVS and CDR2 FNYEAQ. This CDR3 has 15 residues.

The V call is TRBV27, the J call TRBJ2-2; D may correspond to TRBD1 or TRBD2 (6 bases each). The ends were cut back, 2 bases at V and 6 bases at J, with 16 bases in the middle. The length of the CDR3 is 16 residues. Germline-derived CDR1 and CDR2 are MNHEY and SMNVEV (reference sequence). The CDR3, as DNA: TGTGCCAGCAGTTTAGTGGGGGGCCTCAGGGCCGGGGAGCTGTTTTTT. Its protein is CASSLVGGLRAGELFF.

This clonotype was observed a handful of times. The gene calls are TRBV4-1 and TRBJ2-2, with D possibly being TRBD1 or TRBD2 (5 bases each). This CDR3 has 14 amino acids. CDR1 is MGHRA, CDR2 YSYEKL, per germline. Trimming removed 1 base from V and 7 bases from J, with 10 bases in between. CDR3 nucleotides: TGCGCCAGCAGCCAAGGGGGGAAGGGCGGGGAGCTGTTTTTT. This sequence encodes CASSQGGKGGELFF.

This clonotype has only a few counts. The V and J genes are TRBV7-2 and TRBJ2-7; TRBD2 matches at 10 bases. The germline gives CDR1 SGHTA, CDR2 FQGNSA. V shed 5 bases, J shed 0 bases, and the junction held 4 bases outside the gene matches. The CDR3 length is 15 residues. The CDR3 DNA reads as TGTGCCAGCAGCCCCACTAGCGGGATCTCCTACGAGCAGTACTTC. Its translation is CASSPTSGISYEQYF.

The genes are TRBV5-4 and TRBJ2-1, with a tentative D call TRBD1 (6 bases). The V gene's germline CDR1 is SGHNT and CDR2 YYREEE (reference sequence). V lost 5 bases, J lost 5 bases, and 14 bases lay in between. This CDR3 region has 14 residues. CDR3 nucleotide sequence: TGTGCCAGCAGTATTCCCGAGGGGGACAATGAGCAGTTCTTC. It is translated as CASSIPEGDNEQFF.

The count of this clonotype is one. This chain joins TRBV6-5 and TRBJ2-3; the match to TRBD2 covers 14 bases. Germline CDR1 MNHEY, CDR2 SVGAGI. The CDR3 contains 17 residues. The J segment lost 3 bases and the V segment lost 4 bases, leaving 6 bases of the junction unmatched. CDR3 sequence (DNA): TGTGCCAGCAGTTTGACTAGCGGGGGGGCGGAGACAGATACGCAGTATTTT. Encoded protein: CASSLTSGGAETDTQYF.

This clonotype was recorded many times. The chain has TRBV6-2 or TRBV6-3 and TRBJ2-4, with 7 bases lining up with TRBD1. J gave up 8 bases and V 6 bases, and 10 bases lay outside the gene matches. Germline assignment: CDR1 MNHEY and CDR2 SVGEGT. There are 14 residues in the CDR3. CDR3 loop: CASRRSDRLDIQYF. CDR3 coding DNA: TGTGCCAGCAGAAGATCGGACAGGCTGGACATTCAGTACTTC.

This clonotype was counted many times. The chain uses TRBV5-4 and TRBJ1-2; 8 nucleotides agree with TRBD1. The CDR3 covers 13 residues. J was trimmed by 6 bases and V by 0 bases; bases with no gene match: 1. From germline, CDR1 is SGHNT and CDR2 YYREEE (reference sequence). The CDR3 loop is CASSLEQGDGYTF. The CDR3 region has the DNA TGTGCCAGCAGCTTGGAACAGGGGGATGGCTACACCTTC.

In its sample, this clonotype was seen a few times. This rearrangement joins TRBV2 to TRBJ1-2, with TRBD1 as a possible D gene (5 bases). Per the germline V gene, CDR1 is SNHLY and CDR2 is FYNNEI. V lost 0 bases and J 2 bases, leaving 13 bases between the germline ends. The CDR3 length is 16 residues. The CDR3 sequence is CASSEAGDPLNYGYTF. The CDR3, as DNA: TGTGCCAGCAGTGAAGCGGGGGACCCGCTAAACTATGGCTACACCTTC.

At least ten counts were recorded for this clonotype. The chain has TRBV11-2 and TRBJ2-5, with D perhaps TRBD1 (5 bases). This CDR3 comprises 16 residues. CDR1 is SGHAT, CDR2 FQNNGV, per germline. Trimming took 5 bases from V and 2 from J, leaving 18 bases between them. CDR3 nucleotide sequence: TGTGCCAGCAGCCCCCGGCGCAGGGTGTTACAAGAGACCCAGTACTTC. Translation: CASSPRRRVLQETQYF.

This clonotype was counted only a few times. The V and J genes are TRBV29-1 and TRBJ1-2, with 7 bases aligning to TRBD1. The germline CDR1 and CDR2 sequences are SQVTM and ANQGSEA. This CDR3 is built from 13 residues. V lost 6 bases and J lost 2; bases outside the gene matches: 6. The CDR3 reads CSVESGQNYGYTF. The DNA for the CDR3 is TGCAGCGTAGAGTCGGGACAGAACTATGGCTACACCTTC.

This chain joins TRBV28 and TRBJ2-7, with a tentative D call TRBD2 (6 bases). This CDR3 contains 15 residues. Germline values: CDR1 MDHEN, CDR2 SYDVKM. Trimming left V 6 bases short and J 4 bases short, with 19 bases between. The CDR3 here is CASSPPATRRYEQYV. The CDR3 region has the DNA TGTGCCAGCAGCCCTCCTGCGACTAGACGTTACGAGCAGTACGTC.

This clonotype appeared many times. This CDR3 reads CASSSTGFGGFGNTIYF. The DNA of the CDR3 is TGTGCCAGCAGTTCTACAGGTTTTGGGGGCTTTGGAAACACCATATATTTT. This chain joins TRBV13 and TRBJ1-3, with a tentative D call TRBD1 (6 bases). CDR1 and CDR2 (germline): PRHDT, FYEKMQ (reference sequence). The CDR3 is made up of 17 amino acids. V lost 6 bases and J lost 3, with 21 bases in between.

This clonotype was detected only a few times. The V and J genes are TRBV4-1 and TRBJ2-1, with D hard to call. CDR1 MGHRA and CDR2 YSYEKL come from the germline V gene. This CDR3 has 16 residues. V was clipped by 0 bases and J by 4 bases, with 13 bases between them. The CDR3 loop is CASSQDRRVEYNEQFF. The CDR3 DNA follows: TGCGCCAGCAGCCAAGATCGCCGGGTCGAATACAATGAGCAGTTCTTC.

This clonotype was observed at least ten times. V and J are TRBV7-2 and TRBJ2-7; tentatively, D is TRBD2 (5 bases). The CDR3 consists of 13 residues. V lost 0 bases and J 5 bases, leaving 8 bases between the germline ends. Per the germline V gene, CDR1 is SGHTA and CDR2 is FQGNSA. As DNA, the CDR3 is TGTGCCAGCAGCTTAGCTCCCGGGGACGAGCAGTACGTC. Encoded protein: CASSLAPGDEQYV.

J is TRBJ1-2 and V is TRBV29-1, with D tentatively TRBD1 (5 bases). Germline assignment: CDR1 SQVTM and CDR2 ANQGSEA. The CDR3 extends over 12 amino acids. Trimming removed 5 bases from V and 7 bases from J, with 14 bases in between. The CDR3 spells CSVPFRGGGYTF. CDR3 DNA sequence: TGCAGCGTTCCTTTCCGTGGGGGTGGCTACACCTTC.

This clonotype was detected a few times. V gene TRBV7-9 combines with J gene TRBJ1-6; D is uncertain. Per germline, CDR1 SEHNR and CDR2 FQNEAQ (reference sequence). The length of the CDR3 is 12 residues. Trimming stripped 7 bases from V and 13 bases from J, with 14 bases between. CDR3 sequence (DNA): TGTGCCAGCACCTCGGGGATGGGTCCCCTCCACTTT. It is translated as CASTSGMGPLHF.

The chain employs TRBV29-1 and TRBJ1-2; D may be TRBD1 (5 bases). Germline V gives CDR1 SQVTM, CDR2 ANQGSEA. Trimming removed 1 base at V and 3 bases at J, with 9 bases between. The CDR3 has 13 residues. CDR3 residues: CSVEGGADYGYTF. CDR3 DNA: TGCAGCGTTGAAGGGGGCGCAGACTATGGCTACACCTTC.

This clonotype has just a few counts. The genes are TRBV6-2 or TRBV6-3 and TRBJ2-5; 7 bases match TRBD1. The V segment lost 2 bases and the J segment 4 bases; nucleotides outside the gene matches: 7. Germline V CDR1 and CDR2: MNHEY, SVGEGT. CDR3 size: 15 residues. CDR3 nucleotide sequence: TGTGCCAGCAGTTACACCCGGGACAGAGCAGAGACCCAGTACTTC. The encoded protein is CASSYTRDRAETQYF.

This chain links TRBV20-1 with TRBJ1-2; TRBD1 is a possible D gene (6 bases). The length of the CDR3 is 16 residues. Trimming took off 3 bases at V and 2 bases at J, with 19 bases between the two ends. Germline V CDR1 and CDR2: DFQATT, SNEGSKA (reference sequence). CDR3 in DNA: TGCAGTGCTAGCTCGGCAGGGGAAGAGGGGAACTATGGCTACACCTTC. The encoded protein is CSASSAGEEGNYGYTF.

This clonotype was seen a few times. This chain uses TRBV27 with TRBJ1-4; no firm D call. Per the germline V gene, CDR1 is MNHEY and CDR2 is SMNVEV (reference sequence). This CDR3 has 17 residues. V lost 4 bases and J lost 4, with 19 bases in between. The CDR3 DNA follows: TGTGCCAGCAGTTCTAAATCGTCAGGCTACCATAATGAAAAACTGTTTTTT. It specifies CASSSKSSGYHNEKLFF.

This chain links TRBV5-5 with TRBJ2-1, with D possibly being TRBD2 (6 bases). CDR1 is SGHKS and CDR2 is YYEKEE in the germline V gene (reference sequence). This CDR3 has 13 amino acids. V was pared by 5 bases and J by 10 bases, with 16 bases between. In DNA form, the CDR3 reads TGTGCCAGCAGTATTGACCCGGGAGCCGAGCAGTTCTTC. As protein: CASSIDPGAEQFF.